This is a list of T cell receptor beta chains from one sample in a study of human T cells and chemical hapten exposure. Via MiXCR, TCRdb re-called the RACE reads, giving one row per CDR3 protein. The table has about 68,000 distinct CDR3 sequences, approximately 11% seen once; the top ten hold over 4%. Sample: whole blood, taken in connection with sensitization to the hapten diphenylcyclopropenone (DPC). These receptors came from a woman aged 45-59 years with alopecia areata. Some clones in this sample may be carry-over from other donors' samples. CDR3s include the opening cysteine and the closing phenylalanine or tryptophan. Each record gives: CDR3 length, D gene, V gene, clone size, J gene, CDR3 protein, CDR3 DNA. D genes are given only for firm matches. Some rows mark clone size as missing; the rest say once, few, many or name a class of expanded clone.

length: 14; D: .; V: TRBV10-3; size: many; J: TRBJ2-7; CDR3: CAALGGPSSYEQYF; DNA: TGTGCCGCACTAGGGGGACCGAGCTCCTACGAGCAGTACTTC
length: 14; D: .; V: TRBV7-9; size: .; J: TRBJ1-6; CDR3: CASSSDTVNSPLHF; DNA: TGTGCCAGCAGCTCCGACACGGTTAATTCACCCCTCCACTTT
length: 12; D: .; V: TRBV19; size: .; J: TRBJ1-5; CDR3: CASRSRQGPQHF; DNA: TGTGCCAGTAGGTCGCGCCAGGGGCCCCAGCATTTT
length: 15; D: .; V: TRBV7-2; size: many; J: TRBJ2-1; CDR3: CACKEGNLENNEQFF; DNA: TGTGCCTGTAAGGAGGGGAACCTAGAGAACAATGAGCAGTTCTTC
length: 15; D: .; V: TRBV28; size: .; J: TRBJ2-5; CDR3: CASSLIFRGTETQYF; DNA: TGTGCCAGCAGTTTAATTTTCCGGGGGACAGAGACCCAGTACTTC
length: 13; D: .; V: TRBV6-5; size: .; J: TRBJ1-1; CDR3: CASSYGLRTEAFF; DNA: TGTGCCAGCAGTTACGGACTTAGAACTGAAGCTTTCTTT
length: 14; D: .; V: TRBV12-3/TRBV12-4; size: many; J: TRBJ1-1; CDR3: CASTRQVMNTEAFF; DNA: TGTGCCAGCACCCGACAGGTCATGAACACTGAAGCTTTCTTT
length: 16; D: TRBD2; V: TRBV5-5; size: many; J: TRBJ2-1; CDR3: CASRYGLAGPYNEQFF; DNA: TGTGCCAGCAGATACGGACTAGCGGGTCCTTACAATGAGCAGTTCTTC
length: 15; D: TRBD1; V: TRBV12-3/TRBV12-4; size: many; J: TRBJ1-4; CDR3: CASSRQGSWTEKLFF; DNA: TGTGCCAGCTCCCGACAGGGTAGTTGGACTGAAAAACTGTTTTTT
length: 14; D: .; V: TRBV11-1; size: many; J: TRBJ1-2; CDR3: CASSLEPVNYGYTF; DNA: TGTGCCAGCAGCCTAGAACCAGTCAACTATGGCTACACCTTC
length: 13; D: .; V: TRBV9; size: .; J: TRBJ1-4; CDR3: CASSAQGVEKLFF; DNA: TGTGCCAGCAGCGCCCAGGGAGTTGAAAAACTGTTTTTT
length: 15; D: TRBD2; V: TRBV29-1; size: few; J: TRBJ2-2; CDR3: CSVAVGTSGPGELFF; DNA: TGCAGCGTTGCAGTGGGGACTAGCGGGCCCGGGGAGCTGTTTTTT
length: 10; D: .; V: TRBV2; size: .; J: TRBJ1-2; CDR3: CASSVPGYTF; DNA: TGTGCCAGCAGTGTTCCGGGCTACACCTTC
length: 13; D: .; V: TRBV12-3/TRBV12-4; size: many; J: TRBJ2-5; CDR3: CASTKALRETQYF; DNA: TGTGCCAGCACCAAGGCCCTGCGAGAGACCCAGTACTTC
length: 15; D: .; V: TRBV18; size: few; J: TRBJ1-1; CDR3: CASSPLQGQNTEAFF; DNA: TGTGCCAGCTCACCCCTTCAGGGACAGAACACTGAAGCTTTCTTT
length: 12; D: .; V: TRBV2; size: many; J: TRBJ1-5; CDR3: CASRPMDQPQHF; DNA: TGTGCCAGCCGACCCATGGATCAGCCCCAGCATTTT
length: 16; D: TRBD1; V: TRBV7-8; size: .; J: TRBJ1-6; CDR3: CASSMGTVSYNSPLHF; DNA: TGTGCCAGCAGCATGGGGACAGTCTCCTATAATTCACCCCTCCACTTT
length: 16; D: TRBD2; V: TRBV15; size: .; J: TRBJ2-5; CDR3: CATSRGLAGSVETQYF; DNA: TGTGCCACCAGCAGAGGACTAGCGGGGAGTGTAGAGACCCAGTACTTC
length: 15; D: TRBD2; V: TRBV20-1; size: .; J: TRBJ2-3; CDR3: CSASTGGALRGTQYF; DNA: TGCAGTGCTTCTACGGGAGGGGCCCTTCGGGGTACGCAGTATTTT
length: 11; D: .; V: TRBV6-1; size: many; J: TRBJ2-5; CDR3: CASSVGGTQYF; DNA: TGTGCCAGCAGTGTGGGTGGGACCCAGTACTTC
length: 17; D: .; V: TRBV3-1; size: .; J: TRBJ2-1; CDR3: CASSQDGVSLGDNEQFF; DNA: TGTGCCAGCAGCCAAGATGGAGTATCGTTAGGAGACAATGAGCAGTTCTTC
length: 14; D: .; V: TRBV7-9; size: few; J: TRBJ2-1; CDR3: CASSLDASYNEQFF; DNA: TGTGCCAGCAGCTTAGATGCCTCCTACAATGAGCAGTTCTTC
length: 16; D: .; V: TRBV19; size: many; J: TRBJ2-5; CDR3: CASSPIPGQRAETQYF; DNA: TGTGCCAGTAGCCCGATACCGGGACAGCGGGCAGAGACCCAGTACTTC
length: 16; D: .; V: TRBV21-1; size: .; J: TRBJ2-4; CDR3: CASSTDRILAKNIQYF; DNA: TGTGCCAGCAGCACGGACAGGATCCTAGCCAAAAACATTCAGTACTTC
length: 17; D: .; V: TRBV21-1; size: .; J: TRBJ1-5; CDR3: CASSRGTGRFTNQPQHF; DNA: TGTGCCAGCAGCAGAGGGACAGGAAGATTTACCAATCAGCCCCAGCATTTT
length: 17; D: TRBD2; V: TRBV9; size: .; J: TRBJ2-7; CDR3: CASSGGTSGRFSYEQYF; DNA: TGTGCCAGCAGCGGGGGGACTAGCGGGAGGTTCTCCTACGAGCAGTACTTC
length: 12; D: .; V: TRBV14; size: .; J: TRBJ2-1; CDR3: CASTRRGGQQFF; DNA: TGTGCCAGCACCCGTAGAGGGGGACAACAGTTCTTC
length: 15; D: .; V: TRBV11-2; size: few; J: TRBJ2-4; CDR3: CASSPIWGPKNIQYF; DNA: TGTGCCAGCAGCCCGATCTGGGGGCCCAAAAACATTCAGTACTTC
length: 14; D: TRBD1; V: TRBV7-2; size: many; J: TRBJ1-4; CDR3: CASRIGTGPEKLFF; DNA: TGTGCCAGCAGGATCGGGACAGGGCCCGAAAAACTGTTTTTT
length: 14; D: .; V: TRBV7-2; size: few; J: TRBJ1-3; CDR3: CASSLVAGGNTIYF; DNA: TGTGCCAGCAGCTTAGTAGCGGGTGGAAACACCATATATTTT
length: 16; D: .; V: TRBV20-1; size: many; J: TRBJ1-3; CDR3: CSASGRGSVSGNTIYF; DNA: TGCAGTGCTAGTGGAAGGGGCAGCGTCTCTGGAAACACCATATATTTT
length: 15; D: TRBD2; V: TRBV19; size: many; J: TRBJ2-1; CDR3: CASSIFSGGTNEQFF; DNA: TGTGCCAGTAGTATATTTAGCGGGGGGACGAATGAGCAGTTCTTC
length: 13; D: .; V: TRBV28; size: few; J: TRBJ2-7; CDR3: CASSLAGTYEQYF; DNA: TGTGCCAGCAGTTTGGCGGGGACCTACGAGCAGTACTTC
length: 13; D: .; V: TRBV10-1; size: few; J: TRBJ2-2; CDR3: CASRNKNTGELFF; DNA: TGCGCCAGCAGAAATAAGAACACCGGGGAGCTGTTTTTT
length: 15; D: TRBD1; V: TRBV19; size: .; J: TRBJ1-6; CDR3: CASSRTGTGRSPLHF; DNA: TGTGCCAGTAGTAGGACCGGGACAGGACGGTCACCCCTCCACTTT
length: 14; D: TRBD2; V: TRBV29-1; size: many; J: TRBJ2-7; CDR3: CSVVLAGVVYEQYF; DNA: TGCAGCGTTGTACTAGCGGGAGTAGTCTACGAGCAGTACTTC
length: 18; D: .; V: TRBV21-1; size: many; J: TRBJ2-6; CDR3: CASSKGKGSCSGANVLTF; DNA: TGTGCCAGCAGCAAAGGTAAAGGCTCCTGCTCTGGGGCCAACGTCCTGACTTTC
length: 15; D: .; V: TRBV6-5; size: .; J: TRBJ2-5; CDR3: CASSYSSPSWETQYF; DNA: TGTGCCAGCAGTTACTCGAGTCCTAGCTGGGAGACCCAGTACTTC
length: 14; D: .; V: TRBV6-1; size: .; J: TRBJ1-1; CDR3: CASSEGIGTTEAFF; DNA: TGTGCCAGCAGTGAAGGTATAGGGACCACTGAAGCTTTCTTT
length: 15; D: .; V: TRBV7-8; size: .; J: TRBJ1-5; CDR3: CASSDLGTSIMPQHF; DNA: TGTGCCAGCAGCGATCTTGGAACGAGCATAATGCCCCAGCATTTT
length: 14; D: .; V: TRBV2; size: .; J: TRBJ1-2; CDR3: CASSNHRDSYGYTF; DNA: TGTGCCAGCAGTAACCACAGGGATTCCTATGGCTACACCTTC
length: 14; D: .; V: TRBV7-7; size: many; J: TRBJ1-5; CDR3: CASSFFRHRQPQHF; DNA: TGTGCCAGCAGCTTTTTTAGACATAGGCAGCCCCAGCATTTT
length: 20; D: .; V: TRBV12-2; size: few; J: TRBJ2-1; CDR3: CASRLASNTITGQGYNEQFF; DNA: TGTGCAAGTCGCTTAGCGAGTAACACTATAACGGGACAGGGGTACAATGAGCAGTTCTTC
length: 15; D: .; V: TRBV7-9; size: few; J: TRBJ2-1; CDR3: CASSFSGGFHNEQFF; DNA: TGTGCCAGCAGCTTCTCCGGGGGCTTTCACAATGAGCAGTTCTTC
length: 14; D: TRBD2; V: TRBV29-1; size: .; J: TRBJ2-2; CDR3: CSVYRRGKSGELFF; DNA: TGCAGCGTTTATCGGCGGGGGAAGAGCGGGGAGCTGTTTTTT
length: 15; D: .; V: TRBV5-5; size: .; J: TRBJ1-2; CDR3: CASSLVPTGTYGYTF; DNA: TGTGCCAGCAGCCTGGTTCCCACAGGGACCTATGGCTACACCTTC
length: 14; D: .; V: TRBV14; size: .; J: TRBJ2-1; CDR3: CASSQVPGSGEQFF; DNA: TGTGCCAGCAGCCAAGTTCCGGGGTCGGGTGAGCAGTTCTTC
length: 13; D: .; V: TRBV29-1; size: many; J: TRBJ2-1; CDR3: CSVERGTANEQFF; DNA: TGCAGCGTTGAACGGGGAACCGCCAATGAGCAGTTCTTC
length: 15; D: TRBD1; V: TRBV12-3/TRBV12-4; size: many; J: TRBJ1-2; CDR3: CASSKTGGAYYGYTF; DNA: TGTGCCAGCAGTAAAACAGGGGGCGCGTACTATGGCTACACCTTC
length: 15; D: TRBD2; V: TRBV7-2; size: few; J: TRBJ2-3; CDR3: CASSSGTSGRDTQYF; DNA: TGTGCCAGCAGCTCCGGGACTAGCGGGAGAGATACGCAGTATTTT
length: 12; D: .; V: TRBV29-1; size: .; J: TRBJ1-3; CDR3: CSVEGAGNTIYF; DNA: TGCAGCGTTGAGGGGGCTGGGAACACCATATATTTT
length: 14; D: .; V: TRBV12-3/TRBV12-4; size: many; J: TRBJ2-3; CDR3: CASRPGTSTDTQYF; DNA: TGTGCCAGCAGGCCCGGGACTAGCACAGATACGCAGTATTTT
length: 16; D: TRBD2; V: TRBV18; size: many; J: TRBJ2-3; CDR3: CASSPGRNFGADTQYF; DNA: TGTGCCAGCTCCCCCGGGAGGAATTTCGGAGCAGATACGCAGTATTTT
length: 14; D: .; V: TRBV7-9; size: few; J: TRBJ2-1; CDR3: CASRPPTGYNEQFF; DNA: TGTGCCAGCAGACCCCCAACAGGATACAATGAGCAGTTCTTC